This T cell receptor (beta chain) was sequenced for a study of blood T cell repertoires in COVID-19. Across the whole study: T cells, B-cell-depleted T cells, or PBMCs provided the cDNA or gDNA that served as material.

This CDR3 has 19 residues. Trimming took off 0 bases at V and 0 bases at J, with 20 bases between the two ends. Germline CDR1 is MNHNS and CDR2 is SASEGT. Profiled with immunoSEQ multiplex PCR; TCRdb holds only in-frame clones, not every one. The repertoire consists of about 210,000 clones, with around 90% occurring once and the leading ten covering around 1.2%. The sample comprised peripheral blood. This clonotype originated in a man aged 25-45 years with acute or convalescent COVID-19. The rearrangement joins TRBV6-1 to TRBJ2-5; D call uncertain. CDR3: CASSEARRLRGQYQETQYF. CDR3 coding DNA: TGTGCCAGCAGTGAAGCGAGACGTTTACGTGGGCAGTACCAAGAGACCCAGTACTTC.